This TCR beta chain was sequenced for a study of PD-L1 blockade in urothelial cancer. The germline V gene has CDR1 MNHNS and CDR2 SASEGT. The CDR3 runs to 12 residues. V gave up 2 bases and J gave up 4 bases, with 5 bases separating them. Sequencing was performed with immunoSEQ multiplex PCR; in TCRdb, only in-frame clones are kept and a portion is missing. This table holds roughly 130,000 clones, roughly 80% found once. Time point specified: pretreatment peripheral blood. The source of this sequence is a man aged 50-59 years with urothelial cancer. This sample comprised PBMCs, obtained around atezolizumab (anti-PD-L1) treatment. The chain couples TRBV6-1 to TRBJ1-2; no clear D. CDR3 sequence reads: CASSESFYGYTF. The CDR3 DNA follows: TGTGCCAGCAGTGAAAGCTTCTATGGCTACACCTTC.